The 19 T cell receptor beta chains given below trace back to one sample, sequenced in a study of blood T cells in healthy people across ages. A sample-barcoded 5' primer and a J-beta primer mix were used in a second PCR of roughly 7 to 12 cycles. TCRdb reprocessed the 5' RACE reads via MiXCR and lists one record per CDR3 protein. The table has 650,000 to 1,000,000 distinct CDR3 sequences, about 36% seen once. The material sequenced was blood. The source is a man aged 18 to 30 in good health.

This clonotype was observed a handful of times. CDR3 sequence reads: CASSRPSGGNQETQYF. DNA of the CDR3: TGTGCCAGCAGTCGCCCTAGCGGGGGGAACCAAGAGACCCAGTACTTC. The J gene is TRBJ2-5, the V gene TRBV6-2 or TRBV6-3; 11 positions match TRBD2. From germline, CDR1 is MNHEY and CDR2 SVGEGT. Unmatched junction bases numbered 5, after V lost 5 bases and J lost 0 bases. This CDR3 is built from 16 residues.

CDR3 bases: TGTGCCAGCAGTTTAATTGGTAGCAATCAGCCCCAGCATTTT. Residues: CASSLIGSNQPQHF. V usage is TRBV12-3 or TRBV12-4 and J usage is TRBJ1-5, with unresolved D. Trimming pared 2 bases from V and 0 bases from J, leaving 5 bases between. The CDR3 runs 14 residues.

J is TRBJ2-1 and V is TRBV30; possibly TRBD1 for D (6 bases). The V gene lost 3 bases and the J gene lost 4 bases, with 16 bases spanning the gap. CDR3 length: 15 residues. The V gene's germline CDR1 is GTSNPN and CDR2 SVGIG (reference sequence). The CDR3: CAWRATGTQYNEQFF. The CDR3 bases are TGTGCCTGGAGGGCGACGGGGACACAGTACAATGAGCAGTTCTTC.

Turning to this clonotype: A much larger clone lies a single base off, so this may be a read error. The J gene is TRBJ2-1, the V gene TRBV4-3, with D unresolved. This CDR3 has 16 amino acids. Germline values: CDR1 LGHNA, CDR2 YSLEER. V lost 4 bases to trimming and J lost 2 bases, with 15 bases between them. The CDR3 coding sequence is TGCGCCAGCAGCCGCATGCAAGCCCCGCCCTACAATGAGCAGTTCTTC. Translating it yields CASSRMQAPPYNEQFF.

This clonotype was detected only a few times. This chain connects TRBV29-1 to TRBJ2-3; the D call may be TRBD1 or TRBD2 (5 bases each). V lost 5 bases and J lost 3, with 12 bases in between. This CDR3 is built from 13 residues. CDR1 is SQVTM, CDR2 ANQGSEA, per germline. The CDR3, as DNA: TGCAGCGTTATGGGACGGACGACAGATACGCAGTATTTT. Translation: CSVMGRTTDTQYF.

The chain links TRBV7-2 to TRBJ1-1; no clear D. Per the germline V gene, CDR1 is SGHTA and CDR2 is FQGNSA. The CDR3 contains 17 residues. V lost 4 bases, J lost 1 base, and 19 bases lay in between. Here the CDR3 reads CASSSDSSGWGNTEAFF. The CDR3 DNA reads as TGTGCCAGCAGCTCGGACTCCTCAGGATGGGGGAACACTGAAGCTTTCTTT.

CDR3 nucleotides: TGCGCCAGCAGCCAAGGACGGCGGGACAGGGGTAATAATGGCTACACCTTC. Residues: CASSQGRRDRGNNGYTF. The chain couples TRBV4-3 to TRBJ1-2, with 10 bases lining up with TRBD1. With V trimmed by 1 base and J by 6 bases, 11 bases remained unmatched. The CDR3 sequence is 17 residues long. Germline V gives CDR1 LGHNA, CDR2 YSLEER.

On this clonotype: The junction does not match germline at one end; this may be a read error. This chain connects TRBV6-6 to TRBJ2-3; D is perhaps TRBD1 (5 bases). Germline V lookup: CDR1 MNHNY, CDR2 SVGAGI (reference sequence). The CDR3 contains 15 residues. CDR3 coding DNA: TGTGCCAGCAGTTACCGTCAGGGTGGCACAGATACGCGGTATTTT. This gives the protein CASSYRQGGTDTRYF.

This chain uses TRBV9 with TRBJ2-2, with 10 bases identical to TRBD2. This CDR3 comprises 16 residues. The V gene end was trimmed by 3 bases and the J gene end by 7 bases; junction bases not matched to a gene: 9. The germline CDR1 and CDR2 sequences are SGDLS and YYNGEE. CDR3: CASSAAGLAIGGELFF. CDR3 sequence (DNA): TGTGCCAGCAGCGCCGCGGGACTAGCGATTGGCGGGGAGCTGTTTTTT.

In its sample, this clonotype was seen a few times. V gene TRBV20-1 combines with J gene TRBJ2-5; tentative D call: TRBD2 (7 bases). The length of the CDR3 is 13 residues. Trimming left V 5 bases short and J 4 bases short, with 14 bases between. Germline V gives CDR1 DFQATT, CDR2 SNEGSKA (reference sequence). CDR3 nucleotides: TGCAGTGCTCCACAGGGAGGGGGAGAGACCCAGTACTTC. Translating it yields CSAPQGGGETQYF.

J is TRBJ1-5 and V is TRBV7-2; D unclear. Germline CDR1 and CDR2: SGHTA and FQGNSA. CDR3 size: 15 residues. V was cut by 1 base and J by 2 bases, with 9 bases left in between. This CDR3 reads CASSLVMNRNQPQHF. DNA of the CDR3: TGTGCCAGCAGCTTAGTTATGAACCGCAATCAGCCCCAGCATTTT.

This clonotype was observed a handful of times. The chain couples TRBV7-2 to TRBJ1-5; D unclear. Germline CDR1 reads SGHTA; CDR2 reads FQGNSA. The CDR3 covers 14 residues. The V and J ends lost 4 bases and 7 bases respectively, with 14 bases between them. The CDR3 coding sequence is TGTGCCAGCAGCTCCGGACCTTCCGGACAGCCCCAGCATTTT. This encodes CASSSGPSGQPQHF.

This clonotype was detected ten times or more. This chain links TRBV4-3 with TRBJ2-1; D gene uncertain. Germline values: CDR1 LGHNA, CDR2 YSLEER. There are 13 residues in the CDR3. V was pared by 4 bases and J by 10 bases, with 14 bases between. The CDR3 nucleotides are TGCGCCAGCAGCCTCCGACCCGACTCGGAGCAGTTCTTC. Residues: CASSLRPDSEQFF.

This clonotype showed up just a few times. V and J are TRBV7-3 and TRBJ2-4; D possibly corresponds to TRBD2 (6 bases). Deletions cut 3 bases from V and 5 bases from J, with 11 bases between. This CDR3 contains 14 residues. Germline V gives CDR1 SGHTA, CDR2 FQGTGA. This CDR3 is CASSLTGGENIQYF. In DNA form, the CDR3 reads TGTGCCAGCAGCTTGACTGGAGGGGAAAACATTCAGTACTTC.

This clonotype was counted many times. The J gene is TRBJ2-3, the V gene TRBV12-3 or TRBV12-4; 10 nucleotides match TRBD2. Unmatched junction bases numbered 7, after V lost 6 bases and J lost 1 base. CDR3 size: 16 residues. The CDR3: CASSPALAGGTDTQYF. The CDR3, as DNA: TGTGCCAGCAGCCCCGCTCTAGCGGGGGGCACAGATACGCAGTATTTT.

This clonotype was detected a few times. The chain carries TRBV7-2 and TRBJ1-5, with D possibly matching TRBD1 (5 bases). Germline V gives CDR1 SGHTA, CDR2 FQGNSA. V lost 1 base to trimming and J lost 1 base, with 8 bases between them. CDR3 length equals 15 residues. This CDR3 is CASSLDGGSNQPQHF. As DNA, the CDR3 is TGTGCCAGCAGCTTAGATGGGGGAAGCAATCAGCCCCAGCATTTT.

This clonotype was observed at least ten times. The chain recombines TRBV29-1 with TRBJ1-2; 7 positions match TRBD1. The CDR3 runs to 14 residues. CDR1 is SQVTM and CDR2 is ANQGSEA in the germline V gene. J was trimmed by 3 bases and V by 5 bases; bases with no gene match: 9. In DNA form, the CDR3 reads TGCAGCGTTCTGAGACAGGGTCAGGACTATGGCTACACCTTC. The encoded protein is CSVLRQGQDYGYTF.

This clonotype was recorded at least ten times. The chain uses TRBV4-3 and TRBJ2-3; tentatively, D is TRBD2 (7 bases). Germline assignment: CDR1 LGHNA and CDR2 YSLEER. V shed 4 bases and J shed 3 bases, with 14 bases lying between them. The CDR3 length is 15 residues. The CDR3 is CASSLRRGGTDTQYF. CDR3 DNA sequence: TGCGCCAGCAGCCTCCGTAGGGGGGGGACAGATACGCAGTATTTT.

A few counts support this clonotype. This chain joins TRBV7-2 and TRBJ1-5, with TRBD1 as a possible D gene (5 bases). This CDR3 region has 16 residues. Looked up from germline, CDR1 is SGHTA and CDR2 is FQGNSA. Trimming pared 4 bases from V and 5 bases from J, leaving 18 bases between. The chain's CDR3 is CASSSEWDVGHQPQHF. As DNA, the CDR3 is TGTGCCAGCAGCTCGGAGTGGGACGTCGGCCATCAGCCCCAGCATTTT.